This T cell receptor beta chain comes out of a study of long-term antiretroviral therapy in people with HIV. With survey level as its setting, the immunoSEQ assay was v3.0. Each sample had sequencing targeting about 40,000-50,000 T-cell genomes. TCRdb's copy holds only in-frame clones and misses some; the assay was immunoSEQ multiplex PCR. Of fewer than 25,000 clones listed, approximately 86% are singletons. A word on this clone: Antigen unknown.

Germline lookup yields CDR1 SGHNT and CDR2 YENEEA. There are 14 residues in the CDR3. With V trimmed by 5 bases and J by 4 bases, 6 bases remained unmatched. Findings and caveats of the study: Regardless of time point, clones expanded before ART dominated the repertoire. ART was followed by higher diversity that remained below transplant donor controls. Records did not include ART adherence, viral resistance or therapy changes.

This chain uses TRBV11-3 with TRBJ2-7, with TRBD2 matching 9 bases. This clonotype was obtained from a man aged 50 or older with HIV. The source material was unsorted PBMCs, sampled 1.2 years after starting antiretroviral therapy. The CDR3 nucleotides are TGTGCCAGCAGCCCTAGCGGGGTGGATTACGAGCAGTACTTC. Amino acid sequence: CASSPSGVDYEQYF.